What follows is one TCR beta chain and its context. CDR3 length: 14 residues. Per the germline V gene, CDR1 is WNHNN and CDR2 is SYGVQD (reference sequence). The germline V and J ends were trimmed by 0 bases and 10 bases, with 15 bases remaining between them. The data belong to a study of OX40 agonist ivuxolimab in advanced cancers. Study as a whole: A male proportion of over 70% was recorded, with mean age approximately 56 years and range about 20 to 85.

Repertoires were generated with immunoSEQ multiplex PCR, while TCRdb's copy carries only in-frame clones and drops some. The sample has 70,000 or so clones, roughly 84% seen once. The receptor comes from an adult with an advanced solid tumor such as melanoma, head and neck, liver or kidney cancer. The chain links TRBV10-1 to TRBJ1-1; D perhaps matches TRBD1 (5 bases). Sequenced here: CD4+ or CD8+ T cells sorted from blood, sampled in a trial of the OX40 agonist ivuxolimab. CDR3 protein: CASSESDLLRGAFF. CDR3 DNA sequence: TGCGCCAGCAGTGAGTCGGACTTACTGAGGGGAGCTTTCTTT.